Listed here are 13 T cell receptor beta chains from one sample, sequenced in a study of radiation and T cells in renal cell carcinoma. The time point is: blood 2 weeks post-SBRT. Treatment noted: 15 Gy SBRT to primary tumor, nephrectomy 4 weeks later. Repertoires were generated with immunoSEQ multiplex PCR, while TCRdb's copy carries only in-frame clones and drops some. The table lists under 150,000 clones, roughly four fifths of them singletons. The specimen was blood, collected from a patient whose treatment included radiotherapy and nephrectomy. The receptors here all came from a woman between 55 and 75 years old with renal cell carcinoma.

This chain uses TRBV19 with TRBJ1-2, with D hard to call. Deletions cut 9 bases from V and 1 base from J, with 15 bases between. From germline, CDR1 is LNHDA and CDR2 SQIVND (reference sequence). CDR3 length: 14 amino acids. CDR3 sequence: CASSLRRGNYGYTF. The CDR3 bases are TGTGCCAGCTCACTAAGGCGGGGTAACTATGGCTACACCTTC.

This chain uses TRBV14 with TRBJ1-4; no reliable D call. The CDR3 length is 14 residues. V lost 3 bases and J lost 5, with 10 bases in between. Germline lookup yields CDR1 SGHDN and CDR2 FVKESK. CDR3 sequence (DNA): TGTGCCAGCAGCCACCGGGGTGGAAATGAAAAACTGTTTTTT. This sequence encodes CASSHRGGNEKLFF.

This chain connects TRBV14 to TRBJ1-1; D gene uncertain. Trimming cost V 1 base and J 0 bases, with 12 bases left between them. The CDR3 is made up of 16 amino acids. Germline CDR1 reads SGHDN; CDR2 reads FVKESK. CDR3 nucleotide sequence: TGTGCCAGCAGCCAAGTCACGTTTGGTATGAACACTGAAGCTTTCTTT. Protein: CASSQVTFGMNTEAFF.

The CDR3 DNA reads as TGCGCCAGCAGCCGGGCGACAGGGGGATTGTCTGAAGCTTTCTTT. This translates into CASSRATGGLSEAFF. V is TRBV5-1 and J is TRBJ1-1; the match to TRBD1 covers 9 bases. Germline V CDR1 and CDR2: SGHRS, YFSETQ. V trimming: 4 bases; J trimming: 6 bases; junction bases outside the gene matches: 10. The CDR3 consists of 15 residues.

This clone was counted a single time. This chain links TRBV10-3 with TRBJ1-3, with D unclear. V was trimmed by 11 bases and J by 2 bases, leaving 16 bases between them. Per the germline V gene, CDR1 is ENHRY and CDR2 is SYGVKD. The CDR3 is 14 amino acids. CDR3 DNA: TGTGCCCTCGGCGGCAGAGAGGCTGGAAACACCATATATTTT. It specifies CALGGREAGNTIYF.

The chain couples TRBV27 to TRBJ1-2; a possible D gene is TRBD1 (6 bases). Germline assignment: CDR1 MNHEY and CDR2 SMNVEV (reference sequence). The CDR3 length is 15 residues. The germline V and J ends were trimmed by 2 bases and 4 bases, with 14 bases remaining between them. The CDR3 spells CASSLVGGGGYGYTF. Here the CDR3 DNA reads TGTGCCAGCAGTTTAGTTGGGGGCGGCGGCTATGGCTACACCTTC.

This clone was counted a single time. This chain links TRBV28 with TRBJ1-3; possibly TRBD1 for D (6 bases). This CDR3 comprises 17 residues. The V gene's germline CDR1 is MDHEN and CDR2 SYDVKM. Trimming stripped 5 bases from V and 0 bases from J, with 17 bases between. This chain's CDR3 is CASSQLSGVLSGNTIYF. The CDR3 DNA reads TGTGCCAGCAGTCAACTCTCAGGGGTCCTCTCTGGAAACACCATATATTTT.

There are a few counts of this clone. The rearrangement uses TRBV7-2 and TRBJ2-7; D gene unclear. The CDR3 loop spans 12 amino acids. Trimming removed 7 bases from V and 0 bases from J, with 7 bases in between. CDR1 is SGHTA, CDR2 FQGNSA, per germline. The CDR3, as DNA: TGTGCCAGCACCCGGAACTCCTACGAGCAGTACTTC. As protein: CASTRNSYEQYF.

This clone was detected a few times. The J gene is TRBJ1-1, the V gene TRBV6-5, with D unclear. Germline loops: CDR1 MNHEY, CDR2 SVGAGI. Trimming left V 6 bases short and J 1 base short, with 15 bases between. This CDR3 spans 15 amino acids. DNA of the CDR3: TGTGCCAGCAGCCTACCAGCGTCCGGGAACACTGAAGCTTTCTTT. Translating gives CASSLPASGNTEAFF.

V gene TRBV9 combines with J gene TRBJ2-1; D is unclear. V lost 0 bases and J lost 4, with 8 bases in between. Germline CDR1 reads SGDLS; CDR2 reads YYNGEE. The CDR3 has 14 amino acids. This chain's CDR3 is CASSVDEPYNEQFF. CDR3 in DNA: TGTGCCAGCAGCGTAGACGAACCGTACAATGAGCAGTTCTTC.

This clone was observed a few times. This chain joins TRBV29-1 and TRBJ2-7, with D possibly TRBD1 on 6 matching bases. This CDR3 comprises 14 residues. V shed 3 bases and J shed 0 bases, with 12 bases lying between them. The germline V gene encodes CDR1 SQVTM and CDR2 ANQGSEA. CDR3 amino acids: CSVEARGGSYEQYF. CDR3 sequence (DNA): TGCAGCGTTGAGGCCAGGGGCGGCTCCTACGAGCAGTACTTC.

The chain joins TRBV28 to TRBJ2-7; weak D call: TRBD1 (5 bases). Per germline, CDR1 MDHEN and CDR2 SYDVKM. Trimming took 5 bases from V and 0 from J, leaving 11 bases between them. This CDR3 is 14 amino acids long. In DNA form, the CDR3 reads TGTGCCAGCAGTATACAGGTCCTCTCCTACGAGCAGTACTTC. It codes for CASSIQVLSYEQYF.

V and J are TRBV14 and TRBJ1-1; D remains unclear. Germline V gives CDR1 SGHDN, CDR2 FVKESK. V was cut by 4 bases and J by 1 base, with 7 bases left in between. CDR3 length equals 13 residues. The DNA for the CDR3 is TGTGCCAGCAGCCCGGACGGGAACACTGAAGCTTTCTTT. This gives the protein CASSPDGNTEAFF.